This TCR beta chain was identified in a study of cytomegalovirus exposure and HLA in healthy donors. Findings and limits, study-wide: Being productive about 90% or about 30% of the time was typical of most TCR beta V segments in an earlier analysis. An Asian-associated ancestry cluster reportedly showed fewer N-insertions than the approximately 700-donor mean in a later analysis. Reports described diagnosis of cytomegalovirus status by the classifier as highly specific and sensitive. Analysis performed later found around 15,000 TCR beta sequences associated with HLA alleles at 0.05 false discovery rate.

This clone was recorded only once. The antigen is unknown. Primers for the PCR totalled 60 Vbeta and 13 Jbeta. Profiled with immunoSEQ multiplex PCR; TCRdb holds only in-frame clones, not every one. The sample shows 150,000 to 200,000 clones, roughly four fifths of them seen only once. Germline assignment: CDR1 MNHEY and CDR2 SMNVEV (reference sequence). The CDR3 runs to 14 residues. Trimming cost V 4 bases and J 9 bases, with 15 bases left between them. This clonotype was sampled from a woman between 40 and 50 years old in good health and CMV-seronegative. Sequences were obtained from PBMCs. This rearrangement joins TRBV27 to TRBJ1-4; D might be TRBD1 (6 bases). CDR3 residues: CASSSQGIAQKLFF. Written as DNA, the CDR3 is TGTGCCAGCAGTTCGCAGGGGATCGCCCAAAAACTGTTTTTT. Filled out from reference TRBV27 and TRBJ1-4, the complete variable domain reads EAQVTQNPRYLITVTGKKLTVTCSQNMNHEYMSWYRQDPGLGLRQIYYSMNVEVTDKGDVPEGYKVSRKEKRNFPLILESPSPNQTSLYFCASSSQGIAQKLFFGSGTQLSVL.